These 14 T cell receptor beta chains were sequenced from one sample in a study of graft-versus-host responses after intestinal transplantation (dated by TCRdb to about 2021). The library was made by the immunoSEQ multiplex PCR assay. Sourced from immuneACCESS, this table was stored by TCRdb with only in-frame sequences that have V and J called. A share of the clones is absent; for the studies checked, an unresolved V gene accounts for under half, and the remainder has no known explanation. This sample lists some 93,000 clones; about 91% were detected once. The ten largest make up nearly 0.5% of the sample. In the paper's terms, the time point label means: cells obtained before transplantation from donor or recipient. These receptors have no identified antigens. The specimen was unstimulated CD8+ T cells sorted from spleen or lymph node cells, collected before intestinal transplant. These receptors all come from a human donor who received an intestinal transplant.

This sequence joins TRBV19 and TRBJ2-5; the D gene is possibly TRBD2 (5 bases). Germline loops: CDR1 LNHDA, CDR2 SQIVND (reference sequence). The CDR3 consists of 13 residues. V was pared by 3 bases and J by 5 bases, with 10 bases between. The DNA of the CDR3 is TGTGCCAGTAGTATGGAGGTCCCGGAGACCCAGTACTTC. This sequence encodes CASSMEVPETQYF.

The V call is TRBV4-1, the J call TRBJ2-3; 7 positions agree with TRBD2. The germline gives CDR1 MGHRA, CDR2 YSYEKL. With 3 bases clipped from V and 2 bases from J, the junction kept 8 bases outside the gene matches. This CDR3 has 16 amino acids. Here the CDR3 reads CASSQEAGRSTDTQYF. DNA of the CDR3: TGCGCCAGCAGCCAGGAAGCGGGGCGGTCCACAGATACGCAGTATTTT.

The rearrangement uses TRBV30 and TRBJ2-7, with 8 bases that match TRBD1. The CDR3 has 14 residues. V gave up 3 bases and J gave up 1 base; unmatched junction bases: 5. Germline loops: CDR1 GTSNPN, CDR2 SVGIG (reference sequence). This chain's CDR3 is CAWSPRQGSYEQYF. DNA of the CDR3: TGTGCCTGGAGCCCGAGACAGGGGTCCTACGAGCAGTACTTC. Full variable domain (outside the CDR3, taken from reference TRBV30 and TRBJ2-7): SQTIHQWPATLVQPVGSPLSLECTVEGTSNPNLYWYRQAAGRGLQLLFYSVGIGQISSEVPQNLSASRPQDRQFILSSKKLLLSDSGFYLCAWSPRQGSYEQYFGPGTRLTVT.

The CDR3 is CASSPGLAGSYEQYF. Here the CDR3 DNA reads TGTGCCAGCAGCCCAGGACTAGCGGGCTCCTACGAGCAGTACTTC. The chain combines TRBV5-4 with TRBJ2-5; 11 nucleotides line up with TRBD2. The J call may be wrong; the DNA end is better matched by TRBJ2-7. The V gene's germline CDR1 is SGHNT and CDR2 YYREEE (reference sequence). The CDR3 consists of 15 residues.

CDR3 in amino acids: CSVEKARDGGYNEQFF. The CDR3, as DNA: TGCAGCGTTGAAAAGGCAAGAGACGGGGGCTACAATGAGCAGTTCTTC. V usage is TRBV29-1 and J usage is TRBJ2-1, with a tentative D call TRBD2 (6 bases). V lost 2 bases and J 3 bases, leaving 17 bases between the germline ends. The germline V gene encodes CDR1 SQVTM and CDR2 ANQGSEA. The CDR3 spans 16 residues.

A remark on this clone: Different DNA sequences within this sample yield the same CDR3. The chain joins TRBV7-9 to TRBJ2-7, with TRBD2 as a possible D gene (5 bases). CDR1 and CDR2 (germline): SEHNR, FQNEAQ (reference sequence). The CDR3 is 12 residues long. Between the trimmed V and J ends, which lost 1 base and 6 bases, there was a span of 7 bases. In DNA form, the CDR3 reads TGTGCCAGCAGCTTAGGACGGGGCGAGCAGTACTTC. Residues: CASSLGRGEQYF.

The chain couples TRBV27 to TRBJ2-4, with 13 positions matching TRBD2. Trimming took 6 bases from V and 3 from J; bases not matched to a gene: 14. Germline lookup yields CDR1 MNHEY and CDR2 SMNVEV (reference sequence). CDR3 size: 19 residues. CDR3 region: CASRRTSGSVVGDKNIQYF. The CDR3 DNA reads as TGTGCCAGCAGGAGGACTAGCGGGAGCGTGGTCGGGGACAAAAACATTCAGTACTTC.

J is TRBJ2-1 and V is TRBV4-3, with 11 bases identical to TRBD1. CDR3 length: 16 amino acids. V was clipped by 0 bases and J by 14 bases; unmatched bases: 12. The germline V gene has CDR1 LGHNA and CDR2 YSLEER. The CDR3 reads CASSQDARTGGQGEFF. CDR3 bases: TGCGCCAGCAGCCAAGATGCCCGGACAGGGGGCCAGGGGGAGTTCTTC.

The CDR3: CASSLETGSSGAYEQYF. The CDR3 coding sequence is TGTGCCAGCAGCTTGGAGACAGGGTCTAGCGGGGCCTACGAGCAGTACTTC. The gene calls are TRBV5-5 and TRBJ2-7, with 9 nucleotides matching TRBD2. The ends lost 0 bases at V and 2 bases at J; junction bases unmatched: 9. Looked up from germline, CDR1 is SGHKS and CDR2 is YYEKEE (reference sequence). The CDR3 is 17 residues long. Using reference TRBV5-5 and TRBJ2-7 for the parts outside the CDR3, the full variable domain is DAGVTQSPTHLIKTRGQQVTLRCSPISGHKSVSWYQQVLGQGPQFIFQYYEKEERGRGNFPDRFSARQFPNYSSELNVNALLLGDSALYLCASSLETGSSGAYEQYFGPGTRLTVT.

CDR3 in DNA: TGTGCCAGCAGTGAAGGGCGACAGGGGGTCCACGAGCAGTACTTC. It specifies CASSEGRQGVHEQYF. This chain uses TRBV6-1 with TRBJ2-7; TRBD1 matches 9 bases. Germline CDR1 reads MNHNS; CDR2 reads SASEGT. Losses at the gene ends were 1 base for V and 5 bases for J; bases not matched to a gene: 6. This CDR3 comprises 15 residues.

J is TRBJ1-2 and V is TRBV5-6, with 8 bases matching TRBD1. The CDR3 covers 14 residues. With 0 bases clipped from V and 4 bases from J, the junction kept 2 bases outside the gene matches. Germline V gives CDR1 SGHDT, CDR2 YYEEEE. The CDR3 bases are TGTGCCAGCAGCTTGGGGACAGGGCTCTATGGCTACACCTTC. This gives the protein CASSLGTGLYGYTF.

This sequence joins TRBV4-2 and TRBJ2-3; D is perhaps TRBD1 (5 bases). The CDR3 runs to 16 residues. V lost 9 bases to trimming and J lost 2 bases, with 21 bases between them. Germline V CDR1 and CDR2: LGHNA, YNFKEQ. DNA for the CDR3: TGTGCCAGGCCGACGGACACGTTTTATTTCACAGATACGCAGTATTTT. Its protein product is CARPTDTFYFTDTQYF.

V is TRBV7-9 and J is TRBJ2-5; 12 bases align to TRBD2. Losses at the gene ends were 5 bases for V and 4 bases for J; bases not matched to a gene: 5. In germline, CDR1 is SEHNR, CDR2 FQNEAQ (reference sequence). The CDR3 has 15 residues. CDR3 nucleotide sequence: TGTGCCAGCAGCCCTCGGACTAGCGGGGCAGAGACCCAGTACTTC. It yields the protein CASSPRTSGAETQYF.

In this sample, this clone turned up a few times. The rearrangement joins TRBV6-1 to TRBJ2-6, with TRBD1 matching 7 bases. From germline, CDR1 is MNHNS and CDR2 SASEGT. CDR3 length: 13 residues. Trimming at V came to 8 bases and at J to 2 bases, leaving 0 bases not matched to a gene. CDR3 region: CASGTAGANVLTF. DNA for the CDR3: TGTGCCAGCGGGACAGCTGGGGCCAACGTCCTGACTTTC.